This T cell receptor (beta chain) was recovered during a study of shared clonotypes between healthy human individuals. Study observations and caveats: Clonotypes shared by all four donors outscored non-shared clonotypes in generation probability.

The CDR3 has 17 residues. Germline V gives CDR1 SGHNT, CDR2 YYREEE (reference sequence). V was shortened by 3 bases and J by 2 bases, with 19 bases between the two germline ends. As for this clone: Antigen specificity is unknown.

Data came from immunoSEQ multiplex PCR; TCRdb stores just in-frame clones and leaves some out. Among roughly 1,500,000 clones listed, 95% to 99% were seen once. This TCR was recovered from a man aged 25-45 years in good health. The V and J genes are TRBV5-4 and TRBJ2-3; no firm D call. The specimen was naive CD4+ T cells sorted from blood. Subset denoted: CD45RA+ positively selected. CDR3 sequence reads: CASSSPRLELNTDTQYF. CDR3 DNA sequence: TGTGCCAGCAGCTCTCCTCGGCTAGAGTTGAACACAGATACGCAGTATTTT. Together with reference TRBV5-4 and TRBJ2-3, the CDR3 gives the full variable domain: ETGVTQSPTHLIKTRGQQVTLRCSSQSGHNTVSWYQQALGQGPQFIFQYYREEENGRGNFPPRFSGLQFPNYSSELNVNALELDDSALYLCASSSPRLELNTDTQYFGPGTRLTVL.